This T cell receptor (beta chain) was identified in a study of human T cells and chemical hapten exposure. Background on the study: Subjects had 2% DPC placed on about 2 cm by about 2 cm of upper inner arm skin for sensitization. Throughout the roughly 22-week study, diphenylcyclopropenone was applied weekly to the patients' scalps. The study, taken as a whole, reports: The study found expanded TCRs formed significantly more large CDR3 similarity clusters than controls. The count of PT1 expanded TCRs correlated positively with patch test score.

This clonotype was counted at least ten times. What it recognizes is unknown. Trimming removed 0 bases at V and 7 bases at J, with 4 bases between. From germline, CDR1 is MNHEY and CDR2 SVGEGT. This CDR3 has 11 amino acids. MiXCR, applied by TCRdb to the RACE reads, yields one record per CDR3 protein. The sample records 380,000 or so distinct CDR3 sequences, 4.8% being singletons. Time point defined: patch test 1, 2 weeks after DPC sensitization. Described treatment: therapeutic diphenylcyclopropenone sensitization with weekly scalp DPC. Here the sequenced sample was whole blood, taken in connection with sensitization to the hapten diphenylcyclopropenone (DPC). J is TRBJ2-7 and V is TRBV6-2 or TRBV6-3; D is uncertain. The sequence derives from a woman aged 50 to 60 with alopecia areata. Some clones in this sample may be carry-over from other donors' samples. The CDR3 reads CASSYSEEQYF. CDR3 DNA sequence: TGTGCCAGCAGTTACTCGGAAGAGCAGTACTTC.